The 30 T cell receptor beta chains below all came from one sample that was sequenced in a study of cytomegalovirus exposure and HLA in healthy donors. TCRdb's table, derived via immunoSEQ multiplex PCR, lists solely in-frame clones and lacks some. The sample consists of 100,000 to 150,000 clones, roughly 84% of them appearing once. The sequencing input was PBMCs. The receptors stem from a woman aged 25 to 39 in good health and CMV-seronegative.

This sequence joins TRBV5-4 and TRBJ1-3; a possible D gene is TRBD1 (6 bases). Germline V CDR1 and CDR2: SGHNT, YYREEE (reference sequence). The CDR3 totals 14 residues. Trimming took 3 bases from V and 2 from J, leaving 9 bases between them. CDR3 amino acids: CASSSTGTGNTIYF. The CDR3 DNA sequence: TGTGCCAGCAGCTCCACAGGGACTGGAAACACCATATATTTT.

The chain carries TRBV15 and TRBJ1-4; D possibly corresponds to TRBD1 (5 bases). Germline loops: CDR1 LNHNV, CDR2 YYDKDF (reference sequence). The CDR3 is made up of 15 amino acids. Trimming pared 0 bases from V and 8 bases from J, leaving 13 bases between. The CDR3 nucleotides are TGTGCCACCAGCAGAGATCCCCAGGGTGGGGAAAAACTGTTTTTT. This encodes CATSRDPQGGEKLFF.

V is TRBV7-6 and J is TRBJ1-3; D may be TRBD1 (5 bases). The CDR3 has 16 residues. Trimming removed 1 base at V and 0 bases at J, with 10 bases between. Germline-derived CDR1 and CDR2 are SGHVS and FNYEAQ. The CDR3 DNA reads TGTGCCAGCAGCTTAGTATCGGGGGGCTCTGGAAACACCATATATTTT. Translated: CASSLVSGGSGNTIYF.

The sample holds one count of this clone. V is TRBV29-1 and J is TRBJ2-5, with 14 bases matching TRBD2. Germline V lookup: CDR1 SQVTM, CDR2 ANQGSEA. CDR3 length: 16 residues. V trimming: 6 bases; J trimming: 5 bases; junction bases outside the gene matches: 11. As DNA, the CDR3 is TGCAGCGTGGCTACCGGGACTAGCGGGGGATTGGAGACCCAGTACTTC. Encoded protein: CSVATGTSGGLETQYF.

This rearrangement joins TRBV7-9 to TRBJ1-1; D not certain. The CDR3 is 13 amino acids. Germline loops: CDR1 SEHNR, CDR2 FQNEAQ (reference sequence). V lost 2 bases to trimming and J lost 1 base, with 5 bases between them. The CDR3 here is CASSLTTNTEAFF. The CDR3 region has the DNA TGTGCCAGCAGCTTAACTACGAACACTGAAGCTTTCTTT. Variable domain in full (rest from reference TRBV7-9 and TRBJ1-1): DTGVSQNPRHKITKRGQNVTFRCDPISEHNRLYWYRQTLGQGPEFLTYFQNEAQLEKSRLLSDRFSAERPKGSFSTLEIQRTEQGDSAMYLCASSLTTNTEAFFGQGTRLTVV.

The genes are TRBV7-8 and TRBJ2-7; possible D gene TRBD1, 5 bases. This CDR3 has 14 residues. Germline V gene sequence: CDR1 SGHVS, CDR2 FQNEAQ. With 3 bases removed from V and 3 bases from J, the gap between germline ends came to 12 bases. This CDR3 reads CASSLEHRNYEQYF. The CDR3 bases are TGTGCCAGCAGCTTGGAGCACAGGAACTACGAGCAGTACTTC.

There are a few counts of this clone. V is TRBV30 and J is TRBJ1-5, with 9 bases aligning to TRBD1. Germline V gene data show CDR1 as GTSNPN and CDR2 as SVGIG (reference sequence). The junction had 3 bases not matched to a gene; V was cut back by 0 bases and J by 0 bases. This CDR3 is 16 amino acids long. The CDR3 nucleotides are TGTGCCTGGAGTGTCCGGACAGGGGATAGCAATCAGCCCCAGCATTTT. Translating it yields CAWSVRTGDSNQPQHF.

This chain connects TRBV2 to TRBJ2-3, with a possible D match to TRBD1 (6 bases). From germline, CDR1 is SNHLY and CDR2 FYNNEI. V lost 6 bases and J 4 bases, leaving 8 bases between the germline ends. CDR3 length: 12 residues. The CDR3 loop reads CASRRTADTQYF. The CDR3, as DNA: TGTGCCAGCAGGAGGACAGCAGATACGCAGTATTTT.

This clone has ten or more counts. This rearrangement joins TRBV10-3 to TRBJ1-3; the D is unclear. This CDR3 contains 14 residues. Trimming removed 7 bases at V and 0 bases at J, with 10 bases between. The germline V gene has CDR1 ENHRY and CDR2 SYGVKD. CDR3 residues: CAIKTSPSGNTIYF. As DNA, the CDR3 is TGTGCCATCAAGACATCTCCCTCTGGAAACACCATATATTTT.

This chain connects TRBV5-4 to TRBJ1-2; D not resolved. This CDR3 has 13 amino acids. Germline CDR1 SGHNT, CDR2 YYREEE (reference sequence). V lost 5 bases and J lost 0, with 8 bases in between. This CDR3 is CASSPGSNYGYTF. CDR3 in DNA: TGTGCCAGCAGTCCAGGCTCTAACTATGGCTACACCTTC.

The rearrangement joins TRBV7-9 to TRBJ2-5; the D gene is possibly TRBD2 (6 bases). The CDR3 extends over 14 amino acids. Looked up from germline, CDR1 is SEHNR and CDR2 is FQNEAQ (reference sequence). The germline V and J ends were trimmed by 5 bases and 4 bases, with 14 bases remaining between them. The CDR3 protein is CASSRPRGGETQYF. CDR3 DNA: TGTGCCAGCAGCCGTCCACGGGGAGGAGAGACCCAGTACTTC.

The V call is TRBV11-2, the J call TRBJ2-2; no reliable D call. This CDR3 is 13 amino acids long. V was trimmed by 1 base and J by 4 bases, leaving 4 bases between them. Germline V gene lookup returns CDR1 SGHAT and CDR2 FQNNGV. CDR3 loop: CASSLVSTGELFF. The CDR3 DNA reads as TGTGCCAGCAGCTTAGTTAGCACCGGGGAGCTGTTTTTT.

The rearrangement joins TRBV11-3 to TRBJ2-2; perhaps TRBD2 as D (6 bases). Per germline, CDR1 SGHNT and CDR2 YENEEA. The CDR3 runs 15 residues. V was shortened by 5 bases and J by 4 bases, with 14 bases between the two germline ends. The DNA of the CDR3 is TGTGCCAGCAGCCCCCCAGGGACTCCCACCGGGGAGCTGTTTTTT. The encoded protein is CASSPPGTPTGELFF.

V and J are TRBV9 and TRBJ1-6; the D is unclear. V lost 4 bases and J lost 0, with 14 bases in between. CDR1 and CDR2 (germline): SGDLS, YYNGEE. The CDR3 is made up of 17 amino acids. The CDR3 sequence is CASSPTVSGSYNSPLHF. The CDR3 DNA is TGTGCCAGCAGCCCCACCGTGTCGGGCTCCTATAATTCACCCCTCCACTTT.

The chain joins TRBV6-1 to TRBJ2-7; 9 bases map to TRBD2. V was pared by 4 bases and J by 4 bases, with 8 bases of the junction left unmatched. Germline V gene data show CDR1 as MNHNS and CDR2 as SASEGT. The CDR3 has 15 amino acids. Here the CDR3 reads CASSVGGGAPYEQYF. DNA for the CDR3: TGTGCCAGCAGTGTTGGCGGGGGGGCCCCTTACGAGCAGTACTTC.

The gene calls are TRBV11-2 and TRBJ1-2, with D possibly matching TRBD1 (5 bases). Germline CDR1 SGHAT, CDR2 FQNNGV. V dropped 9 bases and J dropped 1 base, with 12 bases sitting between them. The CDR3 loop spans 13 amino acids. CDR3 DNA: TGTGCCAGTCTACCCAGGGTTAACTATGGCTACACCTTC. Amino acids: CASLPRVNYGYTF.

The chain links TRBV27 to TRBJ2-2; D perhaps matches TRBD2 (6 bases). V was shortened by 8 bases and J by 0 bases, with 22 bases between the two germline ends. Germline loops: CDR1 MNHEY, CDR2 SMNVEV (reference sequence). CDR3 length: 18 amino acids. CDR3 loop: CASGFHKGGRTNTGELFF. CDR3 bases: TGTGCCAGCGGATTCCATAAAGGAGGGCGGACGAACACCGGGGAGCTGTTTTTT.

CDR3 sequence (DNA): TGTGCCAGCATGGGCCAGGGCAAACTCTCCTACGAGCAGTACTTC. Translating gives CASMGQGKLSYEQYF. The chain has TRBV6-1 and TRBJ2-7, with a tentative D call TRBD1 (5 bases). V lost 7 bases to trimming and J lost 0 bases, with 16 bases between them. Germline loops: CDR1 MNHNS, CDR2 SASEGT. This CDR3 is 15 amino acids long.

V usage is TRBV19 and J usage is TRBJ2-3, with 8 bases fitting TRBD1. Germline CDR1 is LNHDA and CDR2 is SQIVND (reference sequence). Unmatched junction bases numbered 7, after V lost 6 bases and J lost 2 bases. The CDR3 totals 15 residues. For the CDR3, the DNA is TGTGCCAGTAGCCGCCGGGACAGGAACACAGATACGCAGTATTTT. Protein product: CASSRRDRNTDTQYF.

The chain employs TRBV6-5 and TRBJ2-7; 8 nucleotides line up with TRBD1. V shed 4 bases and J 3 bases; nucleotides not matched to a gene: 8. Germline assignment: CDR1 MNHEY and CDR2 SVGAGI. The CDR3 length is 15 residues. CDR3 coding DNA: TGTGCCAGCAGTTCCTACTCTGGACAGGGCTACGAGCAGTACTTC. Its protein is CASSSYSGQGYEQYF.

The J gene is TRBJ1-2, the V gene TRBV6-1, with no clear D. Deletions cut 1 base from V and 13 bases from J, with 13 bases between. Germline CDR1 is MNHNS and CDR2 is SASEGT. The CDR3 extends over 12 amino acids. CDR3: CASSEDRRAATF. CDR3 nucleotide sequence: TGTGCCAGCAGTGAAGACCGGAGGGCGGCCACCTTC.

V usage is TRBV27 and J usage is TRBJ1-2; TRBD1 might be the D (5 bases). This CDR3 is 16 amino acids long. With 5 bases removed from V and 5 bases from J, the gap between germline ends came to 21 bases. Germline assignment: CDR1 MNHEY and CDR2 SMNVEV (reference sequence). The CDR3 region is CASSHGRDPYTYGYTF. CDR3 bases: TGTGCCAGCAGTCACGGGCGGGACCCATATACGTATGGCTACACCTTC.

The chain links TRBV7-2 to TRBJ1-4; TRBD1 might be the D (5 bases). CDR3 length equals 15 residues. The V gene lost 4 bases and the J gene lost 8 bases, with 17 bases spanning the gap. Per the germline V gene, CDR1 is SGHTA and CDR2 is FQGNSA. CDR3 sequence reads: CASSSWSKPGEKLFF. CDR3 DNA sequence: TGTGCCAGCAGCTCCTGGTCTAAACCAGGGGAAAAACTGTTTTTT.

Of note for this clone: A read error may account for a junction end that differs from germline. V and J are TRBV5-4 and TRBJ2-3; D possibly corresponds to TRBD1 (5 bases). Germline loops: CDR1 SGHNT, CDR2 YYREEE (reference sequence). The CDR3 is made up of 15 amino acids. This CDR3 is CASSLGGRSRDTQYF. CDR3 bases: TGTGCCAGCAGCTTGGGGGGCCGGAGCAGAGATACGCAGTATTTT. Using reference TRBV5-4 and TRBJ2-3 for the parts outside the CDR3, the full variable domain is ETGVTQSPTHLIKTRGQQVTLRCSSQSGHNTVSWYQQALGQGPQFIFQYYREEENGRGNFPPRFSGLQFPNYSSELNVNALELDDSALYLCASSLGGRSRDTQYFGPGTRLTVL.

The chain joins TRBV9 to TRBJ2-7; D perhaps matches TRBD2 (5 bases). The CDR3 has 14 residues. Germline V gives CDR1 SGDLS, CDR2 YYNGEE. The V gene lost 0 bases and the J gene lost 7 bases, with 14 bases spanning the gap. CDR3 sequence reads: CASSVATSGKEQYF. The CDR3 DNA sequence: TGTGCCAGCAGCGTAGCTACTTCGGGGAAGGAGCAGTACTTC.

This clone was picked up a small number of times. V and J are TRBV19 and TRBJ1-2; 8 bases align to TRBD1. The V segment lost 9 bases and the J segment 2 bases; nucleotides outside the gene matches: 8. This CDR3 contains 14 residues. CDR1 LNHDA and CDR2 SQIVND come from the germline V gene (reference sequence). As DNA, the CDR3 is TGTGCCAGCCTGGGACAGGTGGGGAACTATGGCTACACCTTC. This encodes CASLGQVGNYGYTF.

V is TRBV7-2 and J is TRBJ1-2; 8 positions agree with TRBD1. The CDR3 has 13 amino acids. Looked up from germline, CDR1 is SGHTA and CDR2 is FQGNSA. V dropped 3 bases and J dropped 4; count of bases not matched to a gene: 1. DNA for the CDR3: TGTGCCAGCAGCTTCGGACAGGGCTATGGCTACACCTTC. Translating gives CASSFGQGYGYTF.

The chain employs TRBV29-1 and TRBJ2-3; TRBD2 might be the D (5 bases). CDR3 length equals 15 residues. Between the trimmed V and J ends, which lost 1 base and 1 base, there was a span of 12 bases. The germline gives CDR1 SQVTM, CDR2 ANQGSEA. This CDR3 reads CSVEGVAGGTDTQYF. As DNA, the CDR3 is TGCAGCGTTGAAGGCGTGGCGGGTGGCACAGATACGCAGTATTTT.

This sequence joins TRBV7-2 and TRBJ2-5, with 11 bases identical to TRBD1. Unmatched junction bases numbered 6, after V lost 5 bases and J lost 4 bases. The germline V gene encodes CDR1 SGHTA and CDR2 FQGNSA. The CDR3 has 15 amino acids. CDR3: CASSPEGQGVETQYF. CDR3 DNA: TGTGCCAGCAGCCCCGAGGGACAGGGGGTAGAGACCCAGTACTTC.

The V call is TRBV13, the J call TRBJ2-5, with TRBD2 matching over 13 bases. The junction had 6 bases not matched to a gene; V was cut back by 6 bases and J by 5 bases. Germline V gives CDR1 PRHDT, CDR2 FYEKMQ (reference sequence). This CDR3 has 15 residues. CDR3 sequence reads: CASRTSGGASETQYF. In DNA form, the CDR3 reads TGTGCCAGCAGAACTAGCGGGGGGGCCAGTGAGACCCAGTACTTC.